This note documents a single T cell receptor beta chain sequence. Generated by immunoSEQ multiplex PCR, the TCRdb table keeps only in-frame clones and is missing some. The sample has 85,000 to 100,000 clones, around two thirds seen once. The record originates from a study of shared clonotypes between healthy human individuals. Germline V gene data show CDR1 as GTSNPN and CDR2 as SVGIG (reference sequence). V lost 1 base, J lost 5 bases, and 4 bases lay in between. The CDR3 covers 11 residues. The V call is TRBV30, the J call TRBJ2-3; D gene unclear. The receptor comes from a man aged 25 to 45 in good health. The sequenced sample consisted of memory CD8+ T cells sorted from blood. As for subset: CD45RO+ cells pooled with CCR7-negative TemRA cells. Here the CDR3 DNA reads TGTGCCTGGAGTGCAGGAGATACGCAGTATTTT. This translates into CAWSAGDTQYF.